A selection of T cell receptor beta chains follows, all from one sample in a study of blood T cell repertoires in COVID-19. Sequencing was performed with immunoSEQ multiplex PCR; in TCRdb, only in-frame clones are kept and a portion is missing. The sample includes 150,000 to 200,000 clones, about 88% seen only once; the top ten take 15% to 20%. The sample comprised peripheral blood. All receptors derive from a man aged 55 to 70 with active or convalescent COVID-19. Both conserved end residues are part of each CDR3. Fields, in order: D gene, J gene, clone size, V gene, CDR3 protein, CDR3 DNA. D genes are given only for firm matches. A row's size may be missing; if present it is once, few, many or a size class.

>TRBD1|TRBJ1-1|-|TRBV29-1
CSGTDRVTEAFF
TGCAGCGGGACCGACAGGGTCACTGAAGCTTTCTTT
>TRBD1|TRBJ2-7|-|TRBV6-5
CASSRPGQGTYEQYF
TGTGCCAGCAGTCGGCCGGGACAGGGGACCTACGAGCAGTACTTC
>-|TRBJ2-7|-|TRBV18
CASFAGRGTYEQYF
TGTGCCAGCTTCGCAGGGAGGGGGACCTACGAGCAGTACTTC
>TRBD1|TRBJ1-2|-|TRBV5-1
CASSTGQDAYSGYGYTF
TGCGCCAGCAGCACCGGACAGGACGCTTACAGTGGCTATGGCTACACCTTC
>-|TRBJ2-7|-|TRBV7-2
CASSLAGGPHEQYF
TGTGCCAGCAGCTTAGCCGGAGGGCCACACGAGCAGTACTTC
>-|TRBJ1-3|-|TRBV2
CASSETLGLIGNTIYF
TGTGCCAGCAGTGAAACCCTGGGGCTCATTGGAAACACCATATATTTT
>-|TRBJ2-1|-|TRBV7-9
CASSLEGGTSEQFF
TGTGCCAGCAGCTTAGAGGGGGGGACAAGTGAGCAGTTCTTC
>TRBD1|TRBJ1-1|-|TRBV11-2
CASSPDRGEAFF
TGTGCCAGCAGCCCCGACAGGGGAGAAGCTTTCTTT
>TRBD2|TRBJ2-3|-|TRBV28
CANSGGRTPLFNTQYF
TGTGCCAACTCGGGCGGGAGGACCCCCCTTTTCAATACGCAGTATTTT
>-|TRBJ1-4|-|TRBV7-2
CASSQSPDATRGKLFF
TGTGCCAGCAGCCAGTCGCCGGACGCCACAAGGGGAAAACTGTTTTTT
>TRBD1|TRBJ2-3|-|TRBV27
CASSSQDRASTDTQYF
TGTGCCAGCAGTTCCCAGGACAGGGCAAGCACAGATACGCAGTATTTT
>-|TRBJ1-1|-|TRBV20-1
CSASRRQTTEAFF
TGCAGTGCTAGTAGACGACAGACAACTGAAGCTTTCTTT
>-|TRBJ2-7|-|TRBV4-2
CASSPWGESHEQYF
TGTGCCAGCAGCCCTTGGGGGGAGTCCCACGAGCAGTACTTC
>-|TRBJ2-2|-|TRBV5-1
CASSLAGTTSPGELFF
TGCGCCAGCAGCTTGGCCGGCACTACGTCTCCCGGGGAGCTGTTTTTT
>TRBD1|TRBJ1-4|-|TRBV29-1
CSVGQGYTNEKLFF
TGCAGCGTAGGACAGGGGTACACTAATGAAAAACTGTTTTTT
>TRBD1|TRBJ1-1|-|TRBV6-5
CASSLTGGTEAFF
TGTGCCAGCAGCCTGACAGGGGGCACTGAAGCTTTCTTT
>TRBD1|TRBJ2-3|-|TRBV29-1
CSATGGSTDTQYF
TGCAGCGCCACAGGGGGCAGCACAGATACGCAGTATTTT
>TRBD1|TRBJ1-5|-|TRBV6-5
CASGDRGNQPQHF
TGTGCCAGCGGGGACAGGGGCAATCAGCCCCAGCATTTT
>TRBD2|TRBJ2-3|-|TRBV3-1/TRBV3-2
CASSRTSGGGDTQYF
TGTGCCAGCAGCCGGACTAGCGGGGGTGGAGATACGCAGTATTTT
>-|TRBJ2-4|-|TRBV5-1
CASSLGPDFLAKNIQYF
TGCGCCAGCAGCTTGGGGCCCGATTTCTTAGCCAAAAACATTCAGTACTTC
>-|TRBJ2-1|once|TRBV10-3
CAISEGGYNEQFF
TGTGCCATCAGTGAGGGGGGGTACAATGAGCAGTTCTTC
>-|TRBJ1-4|-|TRBV6-5
CASRAGNRNEKLFF
TGTGCCAGCAGAGCCGGGAACCGAAATGAAAAACTGTTTTTT
>-|TRBJ2-5|-|TRBV6-5
CASSYQRTQYF
TGTGCCAGCAGTTACCAGCGGACCCAGTACTTC
>-|TRBJ2-6|-|TRBV3-1/TRBV3-2
CASSHVSGANVLTF
TGTGCCAGCAGCCACGTCTCTGGGGCCAACGTCCTGACTTTC
>-|TRBJ1-2|once|TRBV27
CASSSLRDTTNYGYTF
TGTGCCAGCAGTTCCTTGAGGGACACTACTAACTATGGCTACACCTTC
>TRBD1|TRBJ1-2|once|TRBV27
CASSAPGQGAYGYTF
TGTGCCAGCAGTGCACCGGGACAGGGGGCATATGGCTACACCTTC
>TRBD2|TRBJ2-2|-|TRBV6-5
CASSASGSLGGELFF
TGTGCCAGCAGCGCTAGCGGGAGTTTGGGCGGGGAGCTGTTTTTT
>TRBD2|TRBJ2-1|-|TRBV5-1
CASSSLAGGSNEQFF
TGCGCCAGCAGCTCCCTAGCGGGAGGTTCCAATGAGCAGTTCTTC
>TRBD2|TRBJ2-5|-|TRBV10-3
CAISGDLGIASGLETETQYF
TGTGCCATCAGTGGTGATTTGGGGATAGCATCGGGACTAGAAACAGAGACCCAGTACTTC
>-|TRBJ1-1|-|TRBV12-3/TRBV12-4
CASTLGDEAFF
TGTGCCAGCACCCTAGGGGATGAAGCTTTCTTT
>TRBD2|TRBJ2-2|-|TRBV2
CASSDRGGTGTGELFF
TGTGCCAGCAGTGATCGGGGGGGCACGGGGACCGGGGAGCTGTTTTTT
>TRBD1|TRBJ1-1|few|TRBV19
CASEQGAGTEAFF
TGTGCCAGTGAACAGGGGGCTGGCACTGAAGCTTTCTTT
>TRBD2|TRBJ2-2|-|TRBV5-1
CASSLAASGDTGELFF
TGCGCCAGCAGCTTGGCGGCTAGCGGAGACACCGGGGAGCTGTTTTTT
>-|TRBJ1-2|-|TRBV2
CASSEARGWYGYTF
TGTGCCAGCAGTGAAGCGCGGGGTTGGTATGGCTACACCTTC
>TRBD1|TRBJ1-2|once|TRBV2
CASIPGQANYGYTF
TGTGCCAGCATTCCAGGACAGGCGAACTATGGCTACACCTTC
>TRBD1|TRBJ1-1|once|TRBV6-5
CASGQGQGTEAFF
TGTGCCAGCGGACAAGGACAGGGGACTGAAGCTTTCTTT
>TRBD1|TRBJ1-4|-|TRBV10-3
CAISDMGQGDEKLFF
TGTGCCATCAGTGATATGGGACAGGGGGATGAAAAACTGTTTTTT
>-|TRBJ2-5|-|TRBV5-1
CASSLLWRDRGLSETQYF
TGCGCCAGCAGCTTGTTGTGGCGGGACAGAGGGTTATCAGAGACCCAGTACTTC
>TRBD2|TRBJ2-7|-|TRBV5-1
CASSTWTSGASYEQYF
TGCGCCAGCAGCACCTGGACTAGCGGGGCCTCCTACGAGCAGTACTTC
>-|TRBJ2-7|many|TRBV7-9
CASSLTSSEQYF
TGTGCCAGCAGCCTAACTAGTAGCGAGCAGTACTTC
>-|TRBJ1-6|few|TRBV6-6
CASSYTGSYNSPLHF
TGTGCCAGCAGTTACACGGGGTCCTATAATTCACCCCTCCACTTT
>-|TRBJ1-1|-|TRBV6-5
CASSYGGFKTEAFF
TGTGCCAGCAGTTACGGAGGGTTTAAGACTGAAGCTTTCTTT
>TRBD2|TRBJ2-3|-|TRBV5-4
CASSPRLAGDTDTQYF
TGTGCCAGCAGCCCCAGGTTAGCGGGGGACACAGATACGCAGTATTTT
>TRBD2|TRBJ2-3|-|TRBV3-1/TRBV3-2
CASSQPRTSVADTQYF
TGTGCCAGCAGCCAGCCGAGGACTAGCGTGGCAGATACGCAGTATTTT
>-|TRBJ1-5|once|TRBV6-5
CASREVSVQPQHF
TGTGCCAGCAGAGAGGTTTCGGTTCAGCCCCAGCATTTT
>-|TRBJ2-7|-|TRBV11-2
CASSLGGANSYEQYF
TGTGCCAGCAGCTTGGGCGGGGCAAACTCCTACGAGCAGTACTTC
>-|TRBJ2-7|once|TRBV12-1
CASSLHWSSYEQYF
TGTGCCAGCAGCCTTCACTGGAGCTCCTACGAGCAGTACTTC
>TRBD2|TRBJ2-1|-|TRBV10-1
CASSDSGRRNEQFF
TGCGCCAGCAGTGACAGCGGGAGACGCAATGAGCAGTTCTTC
>-|TRBJ1-2|-|TRBV2
CASRDGQWRGYTF
TGTGCCAGCAGGGACGGACAATGGCGGGGCTACACCTTC
>-|TRBJ2-7|-|TRBV10-1
CASIELSYEQYF
TGCGCCAGCATCGAGCTCTCCTACGAGCAGTACTTC
>-|TRBJ2-5|-|TRBV14
CASSQVREQETQYF
TGTGCCAGCAGCCAAGTGAGGGAGCAAGAGACCCAGTACTTC
>TRBD2|TRBJ2-7|-|TRBV6-5
CASSYLRTSGMREQYF
TGTGCCAGCAGTTACTTGCGGACTAGCGGGATGAGGGAGCAGTACTTC
>TRBD1|TRBJ2-1|-|TRBV2
CASSGRGFEQFF
TGTGCCAGCTCGGGCAGGGGGTTTGAGCAGTTCTTC
>-|TRBJ1-1|-|TRBV2
CASSDTTIGPMNTEAFF
TGTGCCAGCAGTGATACTACGATTGGCCCCATGAACACTGAAGCTTTCTTT
>TRBD1|TRBJ1-5|once|TRBV7-8
CASSFRQGGQPQHF
TGTGCCAGCAGCTTCCGACAGGGTGGGCAGCCCCAGCATTTT